Here is one TCR beta chain with its context. Its specificity is not known. Through a sample-barcoded 5' primer and a J-beta primer mix, a second PCR was run for 7 to 11 cycles. A template-switch adaptor containing 12 random nucleotides labeled each cDNA molecule. TCRdb itself ran the 5' RACE reads through MiXCR, one entry per CDR3 protein. The sample includes about 1.7 million distinct CDR3 sequences, 28% of them seen just once. This sample stems from a study of blood T cells in healthy people across ages. Study-level results: Older individuals had lower TCR beta diversity per million T cells (the decline was roughly linear). A strong correlation between TCR beta diversity and naive T cell percentage was seen.

V was pared by 1 base and J by 15 bases, with 7 bases of the junction left unmatched. The germline V gene encodes CDR1 SGHRS and CDR2 YFSETQ. There are 12 residues in the CDR3. Isolating PBMCs gave at least 6 million of these cells per sample. This receptor was taken from a woman in her thirties in good health. The sequenced sample consisted of blood. The chain employs TRBV5-1 and TRBJ2-1, with 7 bases aligning to TRBD2. The CDR3: CASSLMGGGLFF. CDR3 bases: TGCGCCAGCAGCTTGATGGGGGGGGGATTGTTCTTC. The variable domain in full, completed from reference TRBV5-1 and TRBJ2-1, reads KAGVTQTPRYLIKTRGQQVTLSCSPISGHRSVSWYQQTPGQGLQFLFEYFSETQRNKGNFPGRFSGRQFSNSRSEMNVSTLELGDSALYLCASSLMGGGLFFGPGTRLTVL.